What follows is one TCR beta chain and its context. No antigen is known for it. Premalignant or tumor cells were enriched by macro-dissection after pathologic assessment. The CDR3 runs 15 residues. V lost 0 bases to trimming and J lost 8 bases, with 15 bases between them. Germline-derived CDR1 and CDR2 are SGHAT and FQDESV (reference sequence). The data were taken from a study of immune evolution from preneoplasia to lung adenocarcinoma. Regarding the study as a whole: Later-stage lesions seemingly showed higher T cell density and diversity than normal lung.

TCRdb's table, derived via immunoSEQ multiplex PCR, lists solely in-frame clones and lacks some. This sample has about 9,600 clones, with roughly 90% found just once. V is TRBV11-1 and J is TRBJ2-3; perhaps TRBD2 as D (5 bases). This TCR was sampled from a person aged 65 to 85 with invasive lung adenocarcinoma. Source material: FFPE invasive lung adenocarcinoma tissue. CDR3 sequence (DNA): TGTGCCAGCAGCTTAGCCCCCCTAGACGGGGTTACGCAGTATTTT. Its translation is CASSLAPLDGVTQYF.